This T cell receptor beta chain was documented in a study of T cell responses to AZD1222 COVID-19 vaccine listed by TCRdb under 2021. About the full investigation: AZD1222 recipients with second doses at about 4 weeks or about 12 weeks were pooled, because spike-specific TCR depth and breadth did not differ between schedules. TCR sequencing was performed for 230 to 250 trial participants, of whom about 200 were given two doses of AZD1222 and around 26 were given two doses of MenACWY control vaccine. Trial participants were enrolled into age subgroups of 18-55, 56-69 and 70-plus years, which contained around 140, 26 and 57 TCR-sequenced participants, respectively.

As regards this clone: Its antigen is not yet known. Within one base of it there is no much larger clone, and no base qualities were kept.

Overall study results and their limits: Conclusions about previously exposed vaccinees are limited because only five to seven AZD1222 recipients were SARS-CoV-2 seropositive at baseline. In the small 56-69-year group, the increase in depth fell short of significance, most likely because of low power. After two AZD1222 doses, spike-specific TCR breadth and depth were significantly higher than at day 0 and than in MenACWY recipients. No day 14 peak-response samples were available, so repertoires were characterized only after the peak T cell response. Nearly half of unique spike-specific TCRs reportedly recognized epitopes outside regions mutated in the B.1.351 and B.1.1.7 variants. The whole spike protein was spanned by vaccine-associated CD4 TCRs, and dominant responses were seen in regions 160-218 and 743-854. Participants were mostly white British and included more females than males, and it was suggested by the authors that clonal diversity may have been underestimated.

From V the trimming removes 4 bases and from J it removes 6 bases, while the gene matches leave 9 bases of the junction unaccounted for. From cysteine to phenylalanine, the CDR3 is 16 amino acids long. Left in the record is the CDR3 DNA by itself, 48 bases read in frame from the first base. In the germline V gene, CDR1 corresponds to SGHRS and CDR2 to YFSETQ. The CDR3 regions of human TCRbeta chains were analyzed by immunosequencing. As for how the authors treated the data: Repertoire TCRs were matched against a reference library of SARS-CoV-2-specific TCRs generated with the MIRA antigen-specificity platform. Breadth was defined as the fraction of unique TCRs that were SARS-CoV-2-associated. Depth was defined as the fraction of total T cells that were SARS-CoV-2-associated. Using the MIRA data, every spike-specific TCR was mapped to the spike region that the TCR reacted to and assigned to either a CD4 or a CD8 class. Log10-transformed breadth and depth values were compared by one-way ANOVA with Sidak's multiple comparisons tests. TCRdb provides this immuneACCESS table in a form limited to in-frame rearrangements. Some clones are lacking; in checked studies, under half of them reflect an unresolved V gene, and why the rest are absent is not known. V and J calls and clone size are those listed in that table; D and trimming were worked out from the DNA. The sample table records 120,000 or so clones; around 91% of these occur just once. Under 3.5% of the sample is held by the ten biggest clonotypes.

The time point label, read with the paper, signifies: baseline before first vaccination. Vaccinee samples came from UK trials COV001 and COV002, including a single-blind randomized controlled phase 2/3 trial of AZD1222 (ChAdOx1 nCoV-19) in healthy adults. For TCRbeta chain sequencing, PBMC samples from trial participants were taken at day 0 and at day 28 after the second dose. The rearranged chain carries TRBV5-1 and TRBJ2-1; TRBD2 lines up with 11 middle nucleotides. This sample comprised peripheral blood, obtained on day 0 of AZD1222 vaccination. This TCR came from an adult in good health. The encoded CDR3 is CASSLLAGGPFNEQFF. The nucleotides read TGCGCCAGCAGCCTATTAGCGGGAGGGCCTTTCAATGAGCAGTTCTTC.